The text below deals with one T cell receptor (beta chain). The V and J ends lost 5 bases and 6 bases, in that order; junction bases with no gene match: 6. The CDR3 runs to 13 residues. Germline V gives CDR1 SQVTM, CDR2 ANQGSEA. TCRdb's copy holds only in-frame clones and misses some; the assay was immunoSEQ multiplex PCR. This sample has 150,000 to 200,000 clones; about 86% occur once, and the top ten carry approximately 1.6%. This sample was taken from a study of control samples from healthy donors and cancer patients. The sample comprised blood. The sequence derives from a man aged 18 to 30 in good health. The chain employs TRBV29-1 and TRBJ1-2; 10 bases fit TRBD1. This CDR3 reads CSVRTGGKDGYTF. Written as DNA, the CDR3 is TGCAGCGTTCGGACAGGGGGTAAGGATGGCTACACCTTC.